Shown below are 8 T cell receptor beta chains from a single sample sequenced in a study of blood T cell repertoires in COVID-19 (dated by TCRdb to about 2020). The library was produced with the immunoSEQ multiplex PCR assay. TCRdb mirrors the immuneACCESS table, restricted to in-frame sequences. Some clones are absent from its copies; in checked studies, under half trace to an unresolved V gene, and the reason for the others is unknown. For this sample the table gives tens of thousands of clones, of which 65% to 90% were detected only once. The ten biggest clones cover 11% of the sample. Sequenced sample: peripheral blood. These receptors all stem from a man aged 65 to 79 with active or convalescent COVID-19.

The table lists this clone with a count of one. V is TRBV19 and J is TRBJ1-2; tentative D call: TRBD1 (6 bases). The CDR3 totals 12 residues. CDR1 LNHDA and CDR2 SQIVND come from the germline V gene (reference sequence). V gave up 6 bases and J gave up 8 bases, with 13 bases separating them. The CDR3 sequence is CASRHQGSGYTF. The DNA of the CDR3 is TGTGCCAGTAGACATCAGGGGAGCGGCTACACCTTC. The variable domain in full, completed from reference TRBV19 and TRBJ1-2, reads DGGITQSPKYLFRKEGQNVTLSCEQNLNHDAMYWYRQDPGQGLRLIYYSQIVNDFQKGDIAEGYSVSREKKESFPLTVTSAQKNPTAFYLCASRHQGSGYTFGSGTRLTVV.

In the case of this clone: Germline is not matched at one junction end, which may reflect a read error. V gene TRBV7-7 combines with J gene TRBJ2-2; TRBD1 agrees at 8 bases. This CDR3 is built from 16 residues. Germline CDR1 SSHAT, CDR2 FNYEAQ (reference sequence). Here the CDR3 reads CASSLGRGPNTGELFF. The CDR3 DNA reads as TGTGCTAGCAGCTTAGGCAGGGGGCCGAACACCGGGGAGCTGTTTTTT.

The chain combines TRBV18 with TRBJ1-4; D gene unclear. Germline-derived CDR1 and CDR2 are KGHSH and LQKENI. V lost 3 bases, J lost 8 bases, and 7 bases lay in between. The CDR3 has 12 amino acids. The CDR3 spells CASSPDTEKLFF. In DNA form, the CDR3 reads TGTGCCAGCTCACCTGACACGGAAAAACTGTTTTTT.

The chain couples TRBV20-1 to TRBJ1-2; D is perhaps TRBD1 (6 bases). Trimming removed 5 bases from V and 7 bases from J, with 8 bases in between. The CDR3 has 10 residues. Germline V gene sequence: CDR1 DFQATT, CDR2 SNEGSKA (reference sequence). The CDR3 spells CSARRGGYTF. The CDR3 region has the DNA TGCAGTGCTCGCAGGGGTGGCTACACCTTC.

This chain links TRBV28 with TRBJ1-6; TRBD1 matches at 10 bases. The CDR3 totals 15 residues. The V segment lost 5 bases and the J segment 6 bases; nucleotides outside the gene matches: 4. CDR1 MDHEN and CDR2 SYDVKM come from the germline V gene. The CDR3 DNA is TGTGCCAGCAGTCCCAGGACAGGGGGTAATTCACCCCTCCACTTT. This translates into CASSPRTGGNSPLHF.

This clone is judged medium-sized (0.01 to 0.1%). The rearrangement uses TRBV6-5 and TRBJ2-1, with D uncertain. The V end was cut by 6 bases, the J end by 0 bases, with 12 bases between. CDR3 length: 15 residues. CDR1 is MNHEY, CDR2 SVGAGI, per germline. The CDR3 sequence is CASSLEANSYNEQFF. The CDR3 bases are TGTGCCAGCAGCCTAGAGGCTAACTCCTACAATGAGCAGTTCTTC.

The J gene is TRBJ1-6, the V gene TRBV28; TRBD1 is a possible D gene (5 bases). The CDR3 runs to 14 residues. Trimming removed 5 bases at V and 3 bases at J, with 8 bases between. From germline, CDR1 is MDHEN and CDR2 SYDVKM. In DNA form, the CDR3 reads TGTGCCAGCAGTGGGGCGGTCTATAATTCACCCCTCCACTTT. Its protein is CASSGAVYNSPLHF.

V usage is TRBV21-1 and J usage is TRBJ2-4; TRBD1, the table's D call, lacks a check against the DNA. TRBV21-1 is tagged as a pseudogene. This CDR3 has 14 residues. CDR3 sequence reads: CARIRQAAKNIQYF. The CDR3 DNA reads TGTGCCAGGATACGACAGGCGGCCAAAAACATTCAGTACTTC.